This paragraph reports one T cell receptor (beta chain). The sample holds other DNA sequences that translate to the same CDR3. The sample originates from a study of shared clonotypes between healthy human individuals. Study-level background: CD4 naive cells filled three plates per donor, CD4 memory three, CD8 naive two and CD8 memory one.

The table came from immunoSEQ multiplex PCR; TCRdb's copy has only in-frame clones and leaves some out. The sample lists about 2,500,000 clones; more than 90% were seen once. Germline assignment: CDR1 SGHTA and CDR2 FQGNSA. J lost 4 bases, V lost 5 bases, and 3 bases had no gene match. CDR3 length: 13 amino acids. V and J are TRBV7-2 and TRBJ1-2, with 8 bases identical to TRBD1. The sequence was collected from a young man in good health. Input material: naive CD4+ T cells sorted from blood. Subset noted: CD45RA+ positively selected. The CDR3 reads CASSPDRAYGYTF. The CDR3 DNA is TGTGCCAGCAGCCCGGACAGGGCCTATGGCTACACCTTC.